This TCR beta chain was captured by sequencing in a study of blood T cell repertoires in COVID-19. About the research overall: COVID-19 samples collected from the United States, Italy and Spain covered acute and convalescent phases. PBMCs, B-cell-depleted T cells, or T cells were the source of the cDNA or gDNA that made up the material.

Symptom resolution, clearance, or two negative PCRs marked donors in Cohort 3 as recovered. Authors' analysis steps: Estimation of nucleated cell counts relied on the amplification of reference gene primers. Sequencing was performed with immunoSEQ multiplex PCR; in TCRdb, only in-frame clones are kept and a portion is missing. V, J and clone size were drawn from that table, and D and trimming were deduced from the DNA. The data contain about 310,000 clones, around 89% of them singletons. Trimming removed 5 bases from V and 4 bases from J, with 12 bases in between. The CDR3 covers 14 residues. Germline V lookup: CDR1 MNHEY, CDR2 SVGAGI.

The chain uses TRBV6-5 and TRBJ1-3; D unclear. The sequenced material came from PBMCs or T cells enriched from blood (not recorded which). This clonotype was sampled from a woman aged 40 to 50 who had recovered from COVID-19. The chain's CDR3 is CASSPPAGGNTIYF. DNA of the CDR3: TGTGCCAGCAGTCCTCCGGCGGGGGGAAACACCATATATTTT.